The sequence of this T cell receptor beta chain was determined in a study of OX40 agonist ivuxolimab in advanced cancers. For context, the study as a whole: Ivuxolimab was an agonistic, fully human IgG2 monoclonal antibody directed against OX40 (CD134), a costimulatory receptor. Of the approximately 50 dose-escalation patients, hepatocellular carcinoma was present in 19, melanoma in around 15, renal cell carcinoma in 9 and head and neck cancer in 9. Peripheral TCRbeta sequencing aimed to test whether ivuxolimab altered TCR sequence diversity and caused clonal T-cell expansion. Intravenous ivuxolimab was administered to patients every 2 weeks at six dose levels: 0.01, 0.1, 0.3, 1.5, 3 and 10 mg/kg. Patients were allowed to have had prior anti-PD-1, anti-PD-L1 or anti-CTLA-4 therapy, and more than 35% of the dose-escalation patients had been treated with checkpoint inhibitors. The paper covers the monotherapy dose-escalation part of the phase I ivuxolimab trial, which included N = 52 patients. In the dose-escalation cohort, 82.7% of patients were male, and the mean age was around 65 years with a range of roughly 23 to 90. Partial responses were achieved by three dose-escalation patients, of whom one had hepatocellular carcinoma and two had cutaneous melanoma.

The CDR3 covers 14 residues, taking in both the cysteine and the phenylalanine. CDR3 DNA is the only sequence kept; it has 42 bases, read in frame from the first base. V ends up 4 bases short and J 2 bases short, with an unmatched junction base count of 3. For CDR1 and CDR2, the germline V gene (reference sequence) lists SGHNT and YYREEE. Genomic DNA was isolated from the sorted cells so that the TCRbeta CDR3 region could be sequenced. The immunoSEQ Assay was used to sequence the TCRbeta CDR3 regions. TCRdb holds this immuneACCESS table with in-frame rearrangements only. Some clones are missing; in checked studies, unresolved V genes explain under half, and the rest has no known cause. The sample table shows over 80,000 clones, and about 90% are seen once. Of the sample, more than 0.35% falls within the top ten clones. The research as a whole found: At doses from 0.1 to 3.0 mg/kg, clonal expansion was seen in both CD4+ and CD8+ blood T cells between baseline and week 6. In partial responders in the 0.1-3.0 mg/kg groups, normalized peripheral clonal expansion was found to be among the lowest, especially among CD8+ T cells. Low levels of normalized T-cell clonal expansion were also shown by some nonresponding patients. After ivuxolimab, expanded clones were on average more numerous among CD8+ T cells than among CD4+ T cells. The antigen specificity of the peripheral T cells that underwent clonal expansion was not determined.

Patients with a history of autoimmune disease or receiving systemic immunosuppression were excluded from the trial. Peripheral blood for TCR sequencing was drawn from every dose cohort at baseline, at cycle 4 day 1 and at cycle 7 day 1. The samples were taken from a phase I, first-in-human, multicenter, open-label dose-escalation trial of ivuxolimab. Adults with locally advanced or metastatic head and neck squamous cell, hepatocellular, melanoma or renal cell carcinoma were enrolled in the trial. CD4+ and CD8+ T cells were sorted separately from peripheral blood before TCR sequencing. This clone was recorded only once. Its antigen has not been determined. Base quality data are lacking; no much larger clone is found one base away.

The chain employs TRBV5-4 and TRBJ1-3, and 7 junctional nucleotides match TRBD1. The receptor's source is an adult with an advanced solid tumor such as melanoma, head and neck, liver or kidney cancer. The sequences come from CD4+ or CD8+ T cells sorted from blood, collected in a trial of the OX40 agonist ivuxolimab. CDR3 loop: CASSLTGAGNTIYF. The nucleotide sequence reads TGTGCCAGCAGCCTAACAGGGGCTGGAAACACCATATATTTT.